This T cell receptor beta chain was found in a study of T cell clonality in common variable immunodeficiency. Both groups were predominantly of Caucasian heritage. In this sample, this clone turned up a few times. The antigen is not known. The read gets to within 3 residues of the CDR3 end, and the germline J gene fills in the rest. Germline V gene lookup returns CDR1 SGHRS and CDR2 YFSETQ. Losses at the gene ends were 6 bases for V and 2 bases for J; bases not matched to a gene: 4. This CDR3 comprises 14 residues. General study results and limits: In common variable immunodeficiency, TCR beta chains reportedly carried fewer deletions and N-nucleotide insertions. Shared TCRbeta clones were fewer between CVID subjects than controls. Links between repertoire features and CVID complications were heterogeneity-limited.

Clones were read by immunoSEQ multiplex PCR, and TCRdb kept only the in-frame ones, dropping some. The sample has under 20,000 clones, none seen only once; the top ten hold less than 15%. The V and J genes are TRBV5-1 and TRBJ2-7; 11 bases map to TRBD1. The clonotype originates from a human donor with common variable immunodeficiency. Source material: peripheral blood mononuclear cells. Here the CDR3 reads CASKGQGVPYEQYF. The covered CDR3 bases are TGCGCCAGCAAGGGACAGGGGGTTCCCTACGAG.